A selection of T cell receptor beta chains follows, all from one sample in a study of CD8 T cells in ankylosing spondylitis. Via MiXCR, TCRdb re-called the 5' RACE reads, giving one row per CDR3 protein. This repertoire shows some 150,000 distinct CDR3 sequences, under 45% found once; its top ten account for 13% to 15%. Sequenced material: synovial fluid, either unsorted or a sorted T cell fraction (not recorded which). These receptor sequences come from a male donor with ankylosing spondylitis. The CDR3 runs from the conserved cysteine through the conserved F or W. Each record gives: V gene, J gene, clone size, CDR3 protein. Expanded clones are given a class, and other clones once, few, many or no size at all.

>TRBV7-6|TRBJ2-5|NA
CASSLFLVGETQYF
>TRBV4-2|TRBJ2-3|many
CASSQDFSGGGTDTQYF
>TRBV24-1|TRBJ2-1|few
CATSGGSPKGQFF
>TRBV20-1|TRBJ2-3|NA
CSAPGLSTDTQYF
>TRBV6-2/TRBV6-3|TRBJ1-1|few
CASSEYASGYTEAFF
>TRBV11-1|TRBJ1-1|few
CASSSEPKPKTENTEAFF
>TRBV7-3|TRBJ2-1|NA
CASSPTDYNEQFF
>TRBV18|TRBJ1-2|NA
CASSPDRVGGYTF
>TRBV4-1|TRBJ1-5|few
CASATISKEWGNQPQHF
>TRBV4-1|TRBJ2-7|NA
CASSLLPVRLPSYEQYF
>TRBV11-2|TRBJ2-7|NA
CASSFYRDPYEQYF
>TRBV4-1|TRBJ2-1|many
CASSFGLANEQFF